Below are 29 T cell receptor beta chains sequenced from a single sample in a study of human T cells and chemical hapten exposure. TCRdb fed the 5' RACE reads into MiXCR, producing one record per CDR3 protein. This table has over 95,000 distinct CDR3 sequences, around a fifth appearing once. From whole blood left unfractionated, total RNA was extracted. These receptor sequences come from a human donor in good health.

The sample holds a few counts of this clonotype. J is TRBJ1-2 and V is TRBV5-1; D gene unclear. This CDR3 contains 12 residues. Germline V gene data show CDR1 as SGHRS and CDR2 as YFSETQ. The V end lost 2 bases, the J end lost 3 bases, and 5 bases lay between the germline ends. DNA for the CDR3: TGCGCCAGCAGCTTCCGGGACTATGGCTACACCTTC. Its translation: CASSFRDYGYTF.

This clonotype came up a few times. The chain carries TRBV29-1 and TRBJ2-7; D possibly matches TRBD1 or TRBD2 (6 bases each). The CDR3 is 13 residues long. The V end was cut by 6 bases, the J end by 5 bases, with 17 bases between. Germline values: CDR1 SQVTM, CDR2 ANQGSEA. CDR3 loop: CSVRGAAANEQYF. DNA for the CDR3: TGCAGCGTAAGGGGGGCAGCGGCCAACGAGCAGTACTTC.

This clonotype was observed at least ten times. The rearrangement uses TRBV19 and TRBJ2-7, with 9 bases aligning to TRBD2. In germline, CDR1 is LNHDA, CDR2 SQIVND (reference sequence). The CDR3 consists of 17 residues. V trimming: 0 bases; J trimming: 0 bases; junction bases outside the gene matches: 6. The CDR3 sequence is CASSIDSGLANSYEQYF. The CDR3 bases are TGTGCCAGTAGTATAGATAGTGGACTAGCGAACTCCTACGAGCAGTACTTC.

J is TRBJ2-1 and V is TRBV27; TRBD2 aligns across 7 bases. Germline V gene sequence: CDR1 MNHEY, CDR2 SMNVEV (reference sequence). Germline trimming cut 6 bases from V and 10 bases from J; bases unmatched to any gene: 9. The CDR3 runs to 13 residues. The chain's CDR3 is CASSLLARGEQFF. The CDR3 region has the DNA TGTGCCAGCAGCCTACTAGCGCGGGGCGAGCAGTTCTTC.

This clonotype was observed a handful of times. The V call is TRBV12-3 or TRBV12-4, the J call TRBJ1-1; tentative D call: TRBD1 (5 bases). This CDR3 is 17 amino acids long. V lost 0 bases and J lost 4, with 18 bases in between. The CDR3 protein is CASSLAQGVGLSTEAFF. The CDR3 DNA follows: TGTGCCAGCAGTTTAGCTCAGGGAGTCGGACTGAGCACTGAAGCTTTCTTT.

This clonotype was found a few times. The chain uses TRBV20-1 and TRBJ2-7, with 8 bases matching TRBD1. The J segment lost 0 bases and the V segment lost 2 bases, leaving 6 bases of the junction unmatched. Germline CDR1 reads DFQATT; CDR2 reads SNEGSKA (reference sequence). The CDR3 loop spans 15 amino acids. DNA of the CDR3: TGCAGTGCTAGAAGGACAGGGTTAAGCTCCTACGAGCAGTACTTC. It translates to CSARRTGLSSYEQYF.

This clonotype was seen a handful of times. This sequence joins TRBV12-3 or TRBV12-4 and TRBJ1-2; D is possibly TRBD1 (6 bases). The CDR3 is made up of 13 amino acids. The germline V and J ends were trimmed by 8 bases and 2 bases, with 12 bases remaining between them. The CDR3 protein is CASQSGQNYGYTF. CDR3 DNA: TGTGCCAGCCAATCGGGACAAAACTATGGCTACACCTTC.

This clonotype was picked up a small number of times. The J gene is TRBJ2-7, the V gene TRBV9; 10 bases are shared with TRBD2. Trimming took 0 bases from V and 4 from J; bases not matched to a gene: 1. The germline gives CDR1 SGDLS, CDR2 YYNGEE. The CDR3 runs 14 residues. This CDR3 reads CASSVGTSGYEQYF. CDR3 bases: TGTGCCAGCAGCGTAGGGACTAGCGGATACGAGCAGTACTTC.

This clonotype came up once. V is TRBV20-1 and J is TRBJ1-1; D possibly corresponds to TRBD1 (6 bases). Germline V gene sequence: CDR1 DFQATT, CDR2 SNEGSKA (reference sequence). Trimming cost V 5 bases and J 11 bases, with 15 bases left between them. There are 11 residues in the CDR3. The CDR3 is CSALTGLEAFF. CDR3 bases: TGCAGTGCTCTCACAGGGTTGGAGGCTTTCTTT.

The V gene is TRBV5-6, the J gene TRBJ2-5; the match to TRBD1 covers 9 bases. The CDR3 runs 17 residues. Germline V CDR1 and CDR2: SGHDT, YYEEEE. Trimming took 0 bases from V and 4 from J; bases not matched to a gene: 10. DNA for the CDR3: TGTGCCAGCAGCTTGGATGACAGGGGGAATTTTGGAGAGACCCAGTACTTC. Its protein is CASSLDDRGNFGETQYF. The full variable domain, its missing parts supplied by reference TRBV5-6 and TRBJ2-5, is DAGVTQSPTHLIKTRGQQVTLRCSPKSGHDTVSWYQQALGQGPQFIFQYYEEEERQRGNFPDRFSGHQFPNYSSELNVNALLLGDSALYLCASSLDDRGNFGETQYFGPGTRLLVL.

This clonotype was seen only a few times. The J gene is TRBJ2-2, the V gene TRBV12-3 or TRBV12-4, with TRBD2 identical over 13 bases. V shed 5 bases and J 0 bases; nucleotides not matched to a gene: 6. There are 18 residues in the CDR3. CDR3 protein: CASSPGTSGTSNTGELFF. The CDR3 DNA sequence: TGTGCCAGCAGTCCCGGGACTAGCGGGACCTCGAACACCGGGGAGCTGTTTTTT.

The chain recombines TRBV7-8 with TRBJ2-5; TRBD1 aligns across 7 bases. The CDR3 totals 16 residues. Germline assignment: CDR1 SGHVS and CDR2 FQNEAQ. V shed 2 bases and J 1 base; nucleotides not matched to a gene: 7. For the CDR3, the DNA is TGTGCCAGCAGCTTAAAGTGGGCAGGGGGCCAAGAGACCCAGTACTTC. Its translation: CASSLKWAGGQETQYF.

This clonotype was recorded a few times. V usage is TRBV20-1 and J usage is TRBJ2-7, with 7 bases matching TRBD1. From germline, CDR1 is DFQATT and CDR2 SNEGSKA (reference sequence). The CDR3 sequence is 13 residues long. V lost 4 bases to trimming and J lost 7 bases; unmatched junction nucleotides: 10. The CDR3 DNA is TGCAGTGCTACCGGGACAGTACTCTGGGAGCAGTACTTC. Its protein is CSATGTVLWEQYF.

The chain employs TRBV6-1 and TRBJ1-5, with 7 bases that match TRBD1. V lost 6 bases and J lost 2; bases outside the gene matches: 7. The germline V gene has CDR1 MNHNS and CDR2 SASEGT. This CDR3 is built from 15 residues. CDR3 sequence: CASSPRGIGNQPQHF. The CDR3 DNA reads TGTGCCAGCAGCCCCAGGGGGATCGGCAATCAGCCCCAGCATTTT.

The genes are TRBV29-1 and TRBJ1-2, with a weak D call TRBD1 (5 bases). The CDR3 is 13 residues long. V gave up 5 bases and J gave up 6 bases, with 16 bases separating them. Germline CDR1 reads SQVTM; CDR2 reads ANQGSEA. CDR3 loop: CSVRRQKVNGYTF. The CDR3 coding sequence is TGCAGCGTTCGTCGACAGAAGGTTAATGGCTACACCTTC.

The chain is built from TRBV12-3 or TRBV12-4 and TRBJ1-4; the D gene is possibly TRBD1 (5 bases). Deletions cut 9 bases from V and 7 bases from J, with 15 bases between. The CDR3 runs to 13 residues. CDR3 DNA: TGTGCCAGTTTCCCCGGGACTGGTGAAAAACTGTTTTTT. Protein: CASFPGTGEKLFF.

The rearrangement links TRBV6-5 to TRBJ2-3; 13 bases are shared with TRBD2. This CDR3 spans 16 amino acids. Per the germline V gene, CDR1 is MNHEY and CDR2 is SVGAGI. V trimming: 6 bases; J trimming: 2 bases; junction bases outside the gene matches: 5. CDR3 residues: CASSRTSGSYTDTQYF. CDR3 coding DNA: TGTGCCAGCAGCCGGACTAGCGGGAGCTACACAGATACGCAGTATTTT.

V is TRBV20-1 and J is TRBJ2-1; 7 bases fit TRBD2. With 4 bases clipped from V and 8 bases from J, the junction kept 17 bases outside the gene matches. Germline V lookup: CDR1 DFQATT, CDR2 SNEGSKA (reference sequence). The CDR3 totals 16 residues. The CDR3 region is CSATPSAAGVPDEQFF. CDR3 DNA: TGCAGTGCTACCCCCTCGGCCGCGGGAGTCCCCGATGAGCAGTTCTTC.

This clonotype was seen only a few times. CDR3 nucleotide sequence: TGCAGTGCCCCTACTCAGGGGGCGTCGGGCTACACCTTC. Translated, it gives CSAPTQGASGYTF. V usage is TRBV20-1 and J usage is TRBJ1-2; 8 bases match TRBD1. V trimming: 6 bases; J trimming: 8 bases; junction bases outside the gene matches: 11. Germline V CDR1 and CDR2: DFQATT, SNEGSKA (reference sequence). CDR3 length: 13 residues.

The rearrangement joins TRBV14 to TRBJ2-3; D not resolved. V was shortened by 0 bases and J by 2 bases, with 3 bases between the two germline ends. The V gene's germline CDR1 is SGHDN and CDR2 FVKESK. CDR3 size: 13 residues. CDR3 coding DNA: TGTGCCAGCAGCCAAGAAATCACAGATACGCAGTATTTT. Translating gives CASSQEITDTQYF. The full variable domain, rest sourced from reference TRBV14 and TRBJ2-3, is EAGVTQFPSHSVIEKGQTVTLRCDPISGHDNLYWYRRVMGKEIKFLLHFVKESKQDESGMPNNRFLAERTGGTYSTLKVQPAELEDSGVYFCASSQEITDTQYFGPGTRLTVL.

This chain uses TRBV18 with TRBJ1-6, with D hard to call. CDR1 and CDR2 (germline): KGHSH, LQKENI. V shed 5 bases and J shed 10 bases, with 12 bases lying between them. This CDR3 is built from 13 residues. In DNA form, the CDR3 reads TGTGCCAGCTCATCGGACTCAGACTCACCCCTCCACTTT. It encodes CASSSDSDSPLHF.

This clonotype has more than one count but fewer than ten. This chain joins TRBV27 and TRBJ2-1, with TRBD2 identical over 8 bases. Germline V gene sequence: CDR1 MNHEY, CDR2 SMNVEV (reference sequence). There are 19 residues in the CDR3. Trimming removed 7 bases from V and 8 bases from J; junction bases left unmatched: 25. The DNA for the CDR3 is TGTGCCAGCAACGGGGGTGGCAGAGCAACTAGCGGTCCAAGGGATGAGCAGTTCTTC. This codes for CASNGGGRATSGPRDEQFF.

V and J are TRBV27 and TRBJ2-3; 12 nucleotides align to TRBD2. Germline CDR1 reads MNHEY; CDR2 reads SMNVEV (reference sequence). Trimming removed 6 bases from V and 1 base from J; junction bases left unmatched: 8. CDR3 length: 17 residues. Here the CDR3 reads CASSSPRLAGGTDTQYF. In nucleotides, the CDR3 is TGTGCCAGCAGCTCCCCCAGACTAGCGGGGGGCACAGATACGCAGTATTTT.

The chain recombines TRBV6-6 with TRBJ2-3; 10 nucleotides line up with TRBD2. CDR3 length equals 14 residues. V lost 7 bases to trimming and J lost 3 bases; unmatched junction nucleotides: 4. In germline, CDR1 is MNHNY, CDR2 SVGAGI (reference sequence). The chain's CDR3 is CASTGLAKTDTQYF. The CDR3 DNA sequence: TGTGCCAGCACGGGACTAGCGAAAACAGATACGCAGTATTTT.

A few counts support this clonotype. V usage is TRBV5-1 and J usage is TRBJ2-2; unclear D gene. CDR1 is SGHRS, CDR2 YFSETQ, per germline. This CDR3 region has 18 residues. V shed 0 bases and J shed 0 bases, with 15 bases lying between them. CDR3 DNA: TGCGCCAGCAGCTTGGTGGCTAGACCCTCCCCGAACACCGGGGAGCTGTTTTTT. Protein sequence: CASSLVARPSPNTGELFF.

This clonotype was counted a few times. CDR3: CASSLSWTEAFF. CDR3 nucleotides: TGTGCCAGCAGTTTATCGTGGACTGAAGCTTTCTTT. The genes are TRBV28 and TRBJ1-1; D is uncertain. The CDR3 is 12 amino acids. Germline V gene sequence: CDR1 MDHEN, CDR2 SYDVKM. Trimming took 1 base from V and 5 from J, leaving 5 bases between them.

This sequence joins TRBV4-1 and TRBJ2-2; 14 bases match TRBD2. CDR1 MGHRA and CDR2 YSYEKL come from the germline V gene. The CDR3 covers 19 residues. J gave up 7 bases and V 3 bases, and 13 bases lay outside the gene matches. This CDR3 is CASSHRRLAGGPSHGELFF. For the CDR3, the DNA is TGCGCCAGCAGCCACCGCCGACTAGCGGGAGGGCCAAGTCACGGGGAGCTGTTTTTT.

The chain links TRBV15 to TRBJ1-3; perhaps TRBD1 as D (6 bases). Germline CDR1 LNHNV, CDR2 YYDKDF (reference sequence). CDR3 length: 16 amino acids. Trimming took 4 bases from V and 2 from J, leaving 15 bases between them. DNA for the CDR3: TGTGCCACCAGCACCCTCGAACCAGGGGCTGGAAACACCATATATTTT. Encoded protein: CATSTLEPGAGNTIYF.

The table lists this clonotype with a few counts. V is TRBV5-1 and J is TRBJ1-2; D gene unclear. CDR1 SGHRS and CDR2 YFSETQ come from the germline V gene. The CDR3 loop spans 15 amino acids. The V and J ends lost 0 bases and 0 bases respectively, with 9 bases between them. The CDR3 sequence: CASSLDGLPNYGYTF. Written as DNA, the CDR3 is TGCGCCAGCAGCTTGGATGGCCTCCCTAACTATGGCTACACCTTC.